The rows below give T cell receptor beta chains drawn from one sample of a study of Tregs in tolerant kidney transplant recipients. This table comes from immunoSEQ multiplex PCR, and its TCRdb copy is limited to in-frame clones, with some not included. The sample contains roughly 120,000 clones, roughly nine tenths of which appear only once. Sequencing was performed on CD4+ T cells from blood. The receptors were sampled from a human donor in good health. Each CDR3 is given with its conserved first and last residue. A D gene is named only where the DNA matches it firmly. Some rows have no size entry. The others give once, few or many, or a class for an expanded clone.

cdr3_nt cdr3_aa d_call v_call clone_size j_call
TGTGCCAGCAGCGTAGGCGGGTGGAGCTATGGCTACACCTTC CASSVGGWSYGYTF - TRBV9 - TRBJ1-2
TGTGCCAGCAGCTCGCCGGGCAGGGCTGTCGGGGAGCAGTACTTC CASSSPGRAVGEQYF - TRBV5-4 - TRBJ2-7
TGTGCCAGCAGTTACCAAGCACAAGCGAACACCGGGGAGCTGTTTTTT CASSYQAQANTGELFF - TRBV6-5 - TRBJ2-2
TGTGCCAGCAGCTTAATCCCGGGGAATGAGCAGTTCTTC CASSLIPGNEQFF - TRBV7-7 - TRBJ2-1
TGTGCCAGCTCCCCCAGGAGGGCTACCTCTGGGGCCAACGTCCTGACTTTC CASSPRRATSGANVLTF - TRBV18 - TRBJ2-6
TGTGCCAGCAGCTTAGGGAACAGGCAGAACACTGAAGCTTTCTTT CASSLGNRQNTEAFF - TRBV7-2 - TRBJ1-1
TGTGCCATAAGGGGCGGACAGCGGTTAGGAAATCAGCCCCAGCATTTT CAIRGGQRLGNQPQHF - TRBV6-6 - TRBJ1-5
TGTGCCAGCTCCCTGGGCCCTTCTAACTATGGCTACACCTTC CASSLGPSNYGYTF - TRBV18 - TRBJ1-2
TGTGCCAGCAGCTTCTCCGCGACTAAGCAGTATTTT CASSFSATKQYF - TRBV5-5 - TRBJ2-3
TGTGCCAGCTCACTTCGGGACGGTGATGCGCCCCAGCATTTT CASSLRDGDAPQHF - TRBV18 - TRBJ1-5
TGTGCCAGCAGTGATTCCAGGGCGAATTCACCCCTCCACTTT CASSDSRANSPLHF - TRBV2 few TRBJ1-6
TGTGCCAGCAGTTACTCACGGAGAAACACTGAAGCTTTCTTT CASSYSRRNTEAFF - TRBV6-5 - TRBJ1-1
TGTGCCAGCTCACCACCCTTCGGACTAACCGATTACACAGATACGCAGTATTTT CASSPPFGLTDYTDTQYF - TRBV18 - TRBJ2-3
TGTGCCTGGGCGTCGAACGGTTACACAGATACGCAGTATTTT CAWASNGYTDTQYF - TRBV30 - TRBJ2-3
TGTGCCAGCAGTCTGACCGGAGACGGGACCTACGAGCAGTACTTC CASSLTGDGTYEQYF - TRBV5-5 - TRBJ2-7
TGTGCCAGCAGGCGCGATACAGGGAATGCTGAAGCTTTCTTT CASRRDTGNAEAFF - TRBV6-5 - TRBJ1-1
TGTGCCATCAGTGAGGGGACAGTTCAAGAGACCCAGTACTTC CAISEGTVQETQYF TRBD1 TRBV10-3 - TRBJ2-5
TGTGCCAGCAGCTTAGATAGATTCTCTGGAAACACCATATATTTT CASSLDRFSGNTIYF - TRBV13 - TRBJ1-3
TGTGCCAGCAGTGAAGAAAGGGTTGGTACTGAAGCTTTCTTT CASSEERVGTEAFF - TRBV6-1 few TRBJ1-1
TGTGCCAGCAGCCCCTATGGGACATACAATGAGCAGTTCTTC CASSPYGTYNEQFF - TRBV7-8 - TRBJ2-1
TGTGCCAGCAGCTTAGCGTCTTGGGCGAGGGGCACCGGGGAGCTGTTTTTT CASSLASWARGTGELFF - TRBV11-2 - TRBJ2-2
TGTGCCAGTAAAATGATGAACACTGAAGCTTTCTTT CASKMMNTEAFF - TRBV19 - TRBJ1-1
TGTGCCAGCAGCCAAGATCTCTCCGGGCGGATCTATGGCTACACCTTC CASSQDLSGRIYGYTF - TRBV14 - TRBJ1-2
TGTGCCAGCAGTCGACAGATTTTCACAGATACGCAGTATTTT CASSRQIFTDTQYF - TRBV6-4 - TRBJ2-3
TGTGCCAGCAGCTTAGCAGGGCGGAGGACTGGTTACTACGAGCAGTACTTC CASSLAGRRTGYYEQYF - TRBV7-2 - TRBJ2-7
TGTGCCAGCTCACCGCGTGCCCTAGGGGCCACAGATACGCAGTATTTT CASSPRALGATDTQYF - TRBV18 - TRBJ2-3
TGTGCCAGTAACCCCGGAGACCGTTTCTACGAGCAGTACTTC CASNPGDRFYEQYF - TRBV19 - TRBJ2-7
TGTGCCAGCAGCTTAGATATGGGAGGGAACACTGAAGCTTTCTTT CASSLDMGGNTEAFF - TRBV11-2 - TRBJ1-1
TGTGCCAGCCGGCGGACTAGCTCCTACGAGCAGTACTTC CASRRTSSYEQYF TRBD2 TRBV27 - TRBJ2-7
TGTGCCTGGACAGGGAGAGTGAAGGGGCGCCCCGAGTTCGGGTACTATGGCTACACCTTC CAWTGRVKGRPEFGYYGYTF - TRBV30 - TRBJ1-2
TGTGCCAGCAGTCTGAAGTCTCCCAAGTGGGGGGCCCCCTACGAGCAGTACTTC CASSLKSPKWGAPYEQYF - TRBV27 - TRBJ2-7
TGTGCCAGCAGCACCCGGGACTACAATGAGCAGTTCTTC CASSTRDYNEQFF - TRBV9 - TRBJ2-1
TGTGCCAGCTCACCCCCCAGCCCGCTAGGAGTGAACACTGAAGCTTTCTTT CASSPPSPLGVNTEAFF - TRBV18 - TRBJ1-1
TGTGCCAGCAGTTTGAGGGGGCGAACCGGGGAGCTGTTTTTT CASSLRGRTGELFF TRBD1 TRBV27 once TRBJ2-2
TGTGCCAGCAGCGTAGCTACAGGACAGCCCTACGAGCAGTACTTC CASSVATGQPYEQYF - TRBV9 once TRBJ2-7
TGCGCCAGCAGCTTGGTGACCGGGACTGAACAGTCCGGGGAGCTGTTTTTT CASSLVTGTEQSGELFF - TRBV5-1 - TRBJ2-2
TGCGCCAGCGCCCTCAACGGGAACACTGAAGCTTTCTTT CASALNGNTEAFF - TRBV4-1 - TRBJ1-1
TGCGCCAGCAGTGAGGGCAACGAGCAGTACTTC CASSEGNEQYF - TRBV10-2 - TRBJ2-7
TGCGCCAGCAGCTTGGCCGGGACTAGCGGGAGGGCCCAAGGTGAGCAGTTCTTC CASSLAGTSGRAQGEQFF TRBD2 TRBV5-1 - TRBJ2-1